This TCR beta chain was sequenced during a study of regulatory T cells in long-lasting Graves disease. Overall study findings and caveats: Among samples with persistent disease, TRBV28, TRBJ1-2 and TRBJ2-5 were favored.

Both iRepertoire HTBI primers and Arm-PCR of CDR3 regions were used to build the TCR beta libraries. TCRdb analysed the multiplex PCR reads with MiXCR anew, one entry per CDR3 protein. Of some 370,000 distinct CDR3 sequences detected, 12% appear once; the ten largest clones hold 18%. CDR1 DFQATT and CDR2 SNEGSKA come from the germline V gene (reference sequence). The length of the CDR3 is 15 residues. In regard to this clonotype: Its target is unknown. This sequence may be a read error, since a much larger clone differs from it by one base.

The time point was: newly diagnosed GD, antithyroid drugs for less than 3 months. RNA isolated from PBMCs was used to make the TCR library. The authors drew patients from an endocrinology department in Xi'an, China. The same specimen was also included in a second study, on T cells in Graves' hyperthyroidism and ophthalmopathy. In that study: Researchers ran a first-round RT-PCR on the TCR CDR3 using the HTBI primer set. Most thyroid clonotypes with frequency above 0.001 were detected in blood.

V and J are TRBV20-1 and TRBJ1-1; the D is unclear. The specimen comprised peripheral blood mononuclear cells (PBMCs), sampled at new diagnosis, from a patient treated with antithyroid drugs. This clonotype originated in a woman under 30 with Graves disease. The CDR3 sequence is CSVRALQIMNTEAFF. The CDR3 nucleotides are TGCAGTGTTAGAGCCTTACAGATCATGAACACTGAAGCTTTCTTT.